This entry lists 8 T cell receptor beta chains sequenced from one sample in a study of vaccination effects on CD4 cells after COVID-19. No antigens are known for them. Libraries were prepared by immunoSEQ multiplex PCR; TCRdb keeps only in-frame clonotypes and omits some of them. The sample holds some 69,000 clones, over 65% seen once. Upon completion of approximately ten days in culture, CD4+ T cells were isolated. Subjects were given two BNT162b2 or mRNA-1273 vaccine doses. The sequences come from CD4+ T cells from PBMCs cultured without peptide, collected after COVID-19 vaccination. These receptors came from a human donor who received a COVID-19 vaccine.

Only a few counts were recorded for this clone. The chain joins TRBV6-5 to TRBJ1-5, with D unclear. V was trimmed by 6 bases and J by 6 bases, leaving 18 bases between them. Germline V lookup: CDR1 MNHEY, CDR2 SVGAGI. CDR3 length: 15 residues. The DNA of the CDR3 is TGTGCCAGCAGGAATTCCGGTGGGGTCGGTCAGCCCCAGCATTTT. Residues: CASRNSGGVGQPQHF.

The gene calls are TRBV10-1 and TRBJ2-3; TRBD2 is a possible D gene (7 bases). V was pared by 8 bases and J by 1 base, with 22 bases between. CDR3 length: 17 amino acids. Germline CDR1 and CDR2: WNHNN and SYGVQD (reference sequence). This CDR3 is CASERGGGSAGTDTQYF. As DNA, the CDR3 is TGCGCCAGCGAGAGAGGGGGGGGCTCGGCTGGCACAGATACGCAGTATTTT.

This clone occurred once. The chain uses TRBV7-2 and TRBJ1-2; TRBD1 is a possible D gene (5 bases). Trimming shortened V by 3 bases and J by 5 bases, and 13 bases separated the two germline ends. The germline V gene encodes CDR1 SGHTA and CDR2 FQGNSA. The CDR3 covers 14 residues. CDR3 region: CASSLVVGEYGYTF. As DNA, the CDR3 is TGTGCCAGCAGCTTGGTGGTGGGGGAATATGGCTACACCTTC.

This chain uses TRBV18 with TRBJ2-6; D is ambiguous. CDR3 length equals 15 residues. Germline loops: CDR1 KGHSH, CDR2 LQKENI. The germline V and J ends were trimmed by 1 base and 0 bases, with 4 bases remaining between them. The CDR3 DNA reads TGTGCCAGCTCACCACTCTCCTCTGGGGCCAACGTCCTGACTTTC. Residues: CASSPLSSGANVLTF.

The chain combines TRBV7-2 with TRBJ2-5, with 11 bases identical to TRBD2. Losses at the gene ends were 3 bases for V and 3 bases for J; bases not matched to a gene: 9. The CDR3 contains 17 residues. Per germline, CDR1 SGHTA and CDR2 FQGNSA. The CDR3 region has the DNA TGTGCCAGCAGCTTTAGCGGGGGGGCCGGGGCGAAAGAGACCCAGTACTTC. It codes for CASSFSGGAGAKETQYF.

J is TRBJ2-3 and V is TRBV7-2, with D tentatively TRBD1 (6 bases). This CDR3 comprises 16 residues. V lost 1 base to trimming and J lost 0 bases, with 11 bases between them. Per the germline V gene, CDR1 is SGHTA and CDR2 is FQGNSA. The CDR3 region is CASSLEGVRSTDTQYF. CDR3 bases: TGTGCCAGCAGCTTAGAGGGGGTCAGGAGCACAGATACGCAGTATTTT.

The chain joins TRBV18 to TRBJ2-7; 7 bases are a match to TRBD2. Trimming cost V 2 bases and J 6 bases; bases outside gene matches: 4. Per the germline V gene, CDR1 is KGHSH and CDR2 is LQKENI. This CDR3 comprises 13 residues. CDR3 residues: CASSPASGGEQYV. DNA of the CDR3: TGTGCCAGCTCACCAGCCTCGGGGGGCGAGCAGTACGTC.

This sequence joins TRBV6-5 and TRBJ1-6; TRBD1 aligns across 10 bases. CDR1 is MNHEY, CDR2 SVGAGI, per germline. V lost 6 bases, J lost 8 bases, and 4 bases stayed unmatched. The CDR3 loop spans 14 amino acids. CDR3 amino acids: CASRAGTGDSPLHF. The CDR3 coding sequence is TGTGCCAGCAGAGCCGGGACAGGGGATTCACCCCTCCACTTT.